The rows below give T cell receptor beta chains drawn from one sample of a study of CD8+CD57+ T cells in acquired aplastic anemia. Each CDR3 protein is one row after TCRdb ran MiXCR on the reads. Seen here are hundreds of thousands of distinct CDR3 sequences, less than 35% observed once, and the top ten hold around 0.82%. The sequencing sample was made of sorted CD4+, CD8+, or CD8+CD57+ T cells (not recorded which) from PBMCs. All receptors come from a human donor with aplastic anemia. CDR3s include the opening cysteine and the closing phenylalanine or tryptophan. D genes are given only for firm matches. Expanded clones are given a class, and other clones once, few, many or no size at all.

V	J	D	size	DNA	CDR3
TRBV12-3/TRBV12-4	TRBJ1-2	.	.	TGTGCCAGCAGGAAGACAAACTATGGCTACACCTTC	CASRKTNYGYTF
TRBV2	TRBJ2-1	.	.	TGTGCCAGCAGTGTTAAGGGAGGCGATGAGCAGTTCTTC	CASSVKGGDEQFF
TRBV3-1	TRBJ1-1	TRBD1	.	TGTGCCAGCAGCCAAGGCGCAGGGGGCACTGAAGCTTTCTTT	CASSQGAGGTEAFF
TRBV20-1	TRBJ2-3	.	.	TGCAGTGCTAGTCCCCGGTCTGGGGGGCGCACAGATACGCAGTATTTT	CSASPRSGGRTDTQYF
TRBV7-8	TRBJ1-2	.	.	TGTGCCAGCAGCTTAGCACGTAGGGGGGGCAGGACAAACTATGGCTACACCTTC	CASSLARRGGRTNYGYTF
TRBV10-3	TRBJ1-3	.	.	TGTGCCATCAGTGAGACGGGTATGGGTGGAAACACCATATATTTT	CAISETGMGGNTIYF
TRBV12-3/TRBV12-4	TRBJ1-3	.	.	TGTGCCAGCAGAACGGCCCCAGAACAGACGAGCTATTTTGGAAACACCATGTATTTT	CASRTAPEQTSYFGNTMYF
TRBV25-1	TRBJ2-7	.	many	TGTGCCAGCAGTGGACAACGACGGGCCTACGAGCAGTACTTC	CASSGQRRAYEQYF
TRBV6-1	TRBJ1-2	TRBD1	few	TGTGCCAGCACCTCGGGACAGGTGGGCTATGGCTACACCTTC	CASTSGQVGYGYTF
TRBV19	TRBJ2-7	TRBD1	many	TGTGCCAGTAGTCTCGGACAGGGGGAAGGCGAGCAGTACTTC	CASSLGQGEGEQYF
TRBV7-3	TRBJ1-1	.	many	TGTGCCAGCAGTCACAACTCGAACACTGAAGCTTTCTTT	CASSHNSNTEAFF
TRBV11-1	TRBJ1-3	TRBD1	.	TGTGCCAGCAGCCCGCGGACAGGGGGCAACTCTGGAAACACCATATATTTT	CASSPRTGGNSGNTIYF
TRBV2	TRBJ1-6	.	few	TGTGCCAGCAGTCTCGAAGCATCCTATAATTCACCCCTCCACTTT	CASSLEASYNSPLHF
TRBV20-1	TRBJ2-3	TRBD2	.	TGCAGTGCTAGTGGCGAGCGGGGGAGCACAGATACGCAGTATTTT	CSASGERGSTDTQYF
TRBV7-9	TRBJ2-2	.	few	TGTGCCAGCAGCTCGCTAGGGGCGGCCGGGGAGCTGTTTTTT	CASSSLGAAGELFF
TRBV29-1	TRBJ2-3	.	few	TGCAGCGTACCGACTAGAGGAGTCACAGATACGCAGTATTTT	CSVPTRGVTDTQYF
TRBV2	TRBJ1-5	.	few	TGTGCCAGCAGCACCGGGACCGCGAGACACCATAGCAATCAGCCCCAGCATTTT	CASSTGTARHHSNQPQHF
TRBV2	TRBJ1-1	.	few	TGTGCCAGCAGTGGGACGGCGGTGGGGACTGAAGCTTTCTTT	CASSGTAVGTEAFF
TRBV11-2	TRBJ1-2	TRBD1	.	TGTGCCAGCAGCTTAGTTGGGGGACAGGGGGCAGTTGGCTACACCTTC	CASSLVGGQGAVGYTF
TRBV19	TRBJ1-1	.	many	TGTGCCAGTAGCACGGACAGTAAGAACACTGAAGCTTTCTTT	CASSTDSKNTEAFF
TRBV2	TRBJ2-3	TRBD2	many	TGTGCCAGCGGGAGCGGGGGGCAGACAGATACGCAGTATTTT	CASGSGGQTDTQYF
TRBV15	TRBJ1-2	TRBD1	.	TGTGCCACCAGCCCCGGGACAGTAACTAACTATGGCTACACCTTC	CATSPGTVTNYGYTF